The TCR beta chain described here comes from a study of cytomegalovirus exposure and HLA in healthy donors. Study-wide context: Out of roughly 200 million T cells, an earlier analysis found about 100 million unique TCR beta sequences in total.

The donors gave bone marrow, and they were healthy. Points on this clone: What it binds is unknown.

Points from the study as a whole: Researchers reported from a later analysis that most CMV-associated TCR beta chains appeared HLA-restricted. High sensitivity and specificity were reportedly achieved when the classifier diagnosed cytomegalovirus status.

PCR amplification relied on 60 Vbeta primers (plus 13 Jbeta primers). Profiled with immunoSEQ multiplex PCR; TCRdb holds only in-frame clones, not every one. The data show under 70,000 clones, with approximately 70% seen just once and 15% to 20% held by the top ten. CDR1 is LGHNA and CDR2 is YNFKEQ in the germline V gene. With V trimmed by 3 bases and J by 1 base, 11 bases remained unmatched. The CDR3 has 19 residues. The genes are TRBV4-2 and TRBJ2-2; 10 bases align to TRBD2. This clonotype was sampled from an older woman in good health and CMV-seropositive. Sequences were obtained from PBMCs. CDR3 in DNA: TGTGCCAGCAGCCAGGTAGCGGGGGGCCTCGAACAGAACACCGGGGAGCTGTTTTTT. Encoded protein: CASSQVAGGLEQNTGELFF.